The T cell receptor beta chain described here comes from a study of cytomegalovirus exposure and HLA in healthy donors. Note on this clone: Its matching antigen is unknown.

Overall study results and limits: It was in a later analysis that TCR association rates were seen to vary by HLA locus, highest for DRB1 and lowest for HLA-C. Some highly shared sequence variants likely arose as a pipeline artifact.

PCR amplification relied on 60 Vbeta primers (plus 13 Jbeta primers). Assay: immunoSEQ multiplex PCR; the TCRdb copy retains only in-frame clones and omits some. The sample lists tens of thousands of clones; roughly 83% were seen once. Per the germline V gene, CDR1 is ENHRY and CDR2 is SYGVKD. The V segment lost 4 bases and the J segment 8 bases; nucleotides outside the gene matches: 2. The CDR3 contains 12 residues. Sequencing used PBMCs. The chain combines TRBV10-3 with TRBJ1-3, with 7 bases fitting TRBD1. This TCR was sampled from a man between 25 and 39 years old in good health and CMV-seronegative. Here the CDR3 reads CAISGQGDTIYF. For the CDR3, the DNA is TGTGCCATCAGTGGACAGGGTGACACCATATATTTT.